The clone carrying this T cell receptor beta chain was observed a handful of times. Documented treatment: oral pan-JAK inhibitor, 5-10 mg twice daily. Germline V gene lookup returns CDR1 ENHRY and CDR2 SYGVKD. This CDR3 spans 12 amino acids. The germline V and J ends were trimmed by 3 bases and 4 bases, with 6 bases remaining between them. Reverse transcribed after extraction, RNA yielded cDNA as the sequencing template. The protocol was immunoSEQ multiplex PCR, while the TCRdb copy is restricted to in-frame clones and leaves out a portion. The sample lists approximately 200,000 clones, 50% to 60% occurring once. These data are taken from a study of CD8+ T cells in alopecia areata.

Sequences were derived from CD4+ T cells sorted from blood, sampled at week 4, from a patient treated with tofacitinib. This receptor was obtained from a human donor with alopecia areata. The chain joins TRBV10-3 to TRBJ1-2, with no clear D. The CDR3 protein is CAISDRAYGYTF. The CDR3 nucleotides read TGTGCCATCAGTGATCGGGCCTATGGCTACACCTTC.